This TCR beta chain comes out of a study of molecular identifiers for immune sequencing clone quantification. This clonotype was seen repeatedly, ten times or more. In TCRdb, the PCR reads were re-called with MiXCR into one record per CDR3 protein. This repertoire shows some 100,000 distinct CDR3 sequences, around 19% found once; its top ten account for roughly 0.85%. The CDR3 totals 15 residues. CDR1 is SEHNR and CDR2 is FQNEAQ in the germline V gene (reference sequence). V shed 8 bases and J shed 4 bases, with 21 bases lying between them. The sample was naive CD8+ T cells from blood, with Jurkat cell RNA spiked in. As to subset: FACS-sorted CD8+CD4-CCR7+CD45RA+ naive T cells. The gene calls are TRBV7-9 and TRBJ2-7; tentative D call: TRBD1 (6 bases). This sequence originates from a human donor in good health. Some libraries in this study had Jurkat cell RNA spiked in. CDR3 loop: CASASQEDRLYEQYF. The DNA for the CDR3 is TGTGCCAGCGCCTCACAGGAGGACAGACTTTACGAGCAGTACTTC.